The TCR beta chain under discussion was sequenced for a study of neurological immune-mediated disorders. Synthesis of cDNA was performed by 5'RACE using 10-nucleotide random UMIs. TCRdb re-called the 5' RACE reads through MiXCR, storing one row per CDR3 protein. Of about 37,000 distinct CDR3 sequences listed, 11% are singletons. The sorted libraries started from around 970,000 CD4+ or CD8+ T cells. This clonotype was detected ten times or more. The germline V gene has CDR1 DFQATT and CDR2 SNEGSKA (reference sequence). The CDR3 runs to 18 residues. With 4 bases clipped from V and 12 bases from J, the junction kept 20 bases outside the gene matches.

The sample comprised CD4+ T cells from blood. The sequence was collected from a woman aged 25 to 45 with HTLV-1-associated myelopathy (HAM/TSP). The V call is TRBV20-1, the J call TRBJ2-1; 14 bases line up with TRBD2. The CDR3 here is CSATIKGLAGGPEARQFF. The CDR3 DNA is TGCAGTGCTACCATCAAAGGACTAGCGGGGGGACCCGAGGCTCGGCAGTTCTTC.